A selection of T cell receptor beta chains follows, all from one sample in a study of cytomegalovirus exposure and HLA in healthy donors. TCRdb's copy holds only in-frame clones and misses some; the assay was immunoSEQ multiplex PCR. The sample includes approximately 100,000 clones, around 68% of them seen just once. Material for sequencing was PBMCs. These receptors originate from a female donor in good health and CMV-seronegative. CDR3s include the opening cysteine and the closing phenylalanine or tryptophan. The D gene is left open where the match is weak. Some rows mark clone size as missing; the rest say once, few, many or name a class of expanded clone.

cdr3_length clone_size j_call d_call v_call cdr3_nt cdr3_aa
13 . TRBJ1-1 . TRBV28 TGTGCCAGCAGCCCCTCTATGAACACTGAAGCTTTCTTT CASSPSMNTEAFF
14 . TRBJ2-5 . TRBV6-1 TGTGCCAGCAGGACTAGGCCCTTCCAAGAGACCCAGTACTTC CASRTRPFQETQYF
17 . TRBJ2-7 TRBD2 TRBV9 TGTGCCAGCAGCGTAAGCCCCACCTCTAGCGGGGGGACCGAGCAGTACTTC CASSVSPTSSGGTEQYF
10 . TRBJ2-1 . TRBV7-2 TGTGCCAGCCGCGGGGGCTATCAGTTCTTC CASRGGYQFF
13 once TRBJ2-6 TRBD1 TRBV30 TGCGGGACAGACGAAACTGGGGCCAACGTCCTGACTTTC CGTDETGANVLTF
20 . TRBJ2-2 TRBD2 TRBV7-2 TGTGCCAGCAGCTTAGCTGTGCCGGGACTAGCGGGGGCGCTCACCGGGGAGCTGTTTTTT CASSLAVPGLAGALTGELFF
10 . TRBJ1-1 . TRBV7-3 TGTGCCAGCATCGACACTGAAGCTTTCTTT CASIDTEAFF
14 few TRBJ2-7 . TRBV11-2 TGTGCCAGCAGCCTTGGTCTACAACCCCAGGGGCAGTACTTC CASSLGLQPQGQYF
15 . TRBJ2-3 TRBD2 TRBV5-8 TGTGCCAGCAGCTTGCAACTAGCGTTCACAGATACGCAGTATTTT CASSLQLAFTDTQYF
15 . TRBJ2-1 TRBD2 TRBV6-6 TGTGCCAGCAGCGCCCGGGCGGGGGGGGTCAATGAGCAGTTCTTC CASSARAGGVNEQFF
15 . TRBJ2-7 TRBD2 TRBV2 TGTGCCAGCACTTCGACTAGCGGGCTCTCCTACGAGCAGTACTTC CASTSTSGLSYEQYF
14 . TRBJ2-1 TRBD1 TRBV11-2 TGTGCCAGCAGCCGATTGGACAGGGCCTATGAGCAGTTCTTC CASSRLDRAYEQFF
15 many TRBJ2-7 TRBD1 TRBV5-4 TGTGCCAGCAGCCCCGGGACAGGGGGTTTCTACGAGCAGTACTTC CASSPGTGGFYEQYF
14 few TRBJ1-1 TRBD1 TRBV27 TGTGCCAGCAGCCCGACAGGGCTTGTCACTGAAGCTTTCTTT CASSPTGLVTEAFF
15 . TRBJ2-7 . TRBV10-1 TGCGCCAGCAGTGCCGACGGGTCTAGCCCAAACGAGCAGTACTTC CASSADGSSPNEQYF
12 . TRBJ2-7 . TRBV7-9 TGTGCCAGCAGCGCGGACTGGGACGAGCAGTACTTC CASSADWDEQYF
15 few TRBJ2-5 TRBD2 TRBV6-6 TGTGCCAGCAGTTCCCGCCCTAGCGGACAAGAGACCCAGTACTTC CASSSRPSGQETQYF
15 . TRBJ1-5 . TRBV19 TGTGCCAGTAGTAGGGGGGGATATGGCAATCAGCCCCAGCATTTT CASSRGGYGNQPQHF
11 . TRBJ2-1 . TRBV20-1 TGCAACGGAGGGCCGGTCAATGAGCAGTTCTTC CNGGPVNEQFF
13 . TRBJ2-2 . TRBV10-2 TGCGCCAGCAGCAGCGACTCCACCGGGGAGCTGTTTTTT CASSSDSTGELFF
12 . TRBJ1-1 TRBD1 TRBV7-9 TGTGCCAGCAGCCATCCGACAGGGGGGGCTTTCTTT CASSHPTGGAFF
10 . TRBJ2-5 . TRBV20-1 TGCAGTGCGAGGGAAGAGACCCAGTACTTC CSAREETQYF
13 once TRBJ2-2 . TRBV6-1 TGTGCCAGCAGTGACTGGGGGCCCGGGGAGCTGTTTTTT CASSDWGPGELFF
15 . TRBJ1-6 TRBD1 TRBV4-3 TGCGCCAGCAGCCAAGTGGACAGGGAAGCCTCACCCCTCCACTTT CASSQVDREASPLHF
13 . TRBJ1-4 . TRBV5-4 TGTGCCAGCAGCTTTTGGGGGGGGAAAAAACTGTTTTTT CASSFWGGKKLFF
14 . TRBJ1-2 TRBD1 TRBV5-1 TGCGCCAGCAGCGGGGGACAGGTTTACTATGGCTACACCTTC CASSGGQVYYGYTF
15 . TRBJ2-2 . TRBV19 TGTGCCAGTAGCCATGACAGGAGAAACGCCGGGGAGCTGTTTTTT CASSHDRRNAGELFF
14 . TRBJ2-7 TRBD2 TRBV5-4 TGTGCCAGCAGCGTAACCGGGACTAGGAACGAGCAGTACTTC CASSVTGTRNEQYF
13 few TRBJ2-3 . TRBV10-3 TGTGCCATCAGACCCGGGGGCACAGATACGCAGTATTTT CAIRPGGTDTQYF
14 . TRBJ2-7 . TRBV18 TGTGCCAGCTCCCCGCAACCGAGCTCCTACGAGCAGTACTTC CASSPQPSSYEQYF
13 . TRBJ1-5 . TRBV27 TGTGCCAGCAGACCAGGGGTCGGTCAGCCCCAGCATTTT CASRPGVGQPQHF
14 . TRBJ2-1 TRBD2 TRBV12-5 TGTGCTAGCTGGGGGGGAGGGCCCTACAATGAGCAGTTCTTC CASWGGGPYNEQFF
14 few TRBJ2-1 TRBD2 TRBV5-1 TGCGCCAGCAGTCCCGGGGGGGATTACAATGAGCAGTTCTTC CASSPGGDYNEQFF
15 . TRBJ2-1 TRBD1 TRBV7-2 TGTGCCAGCAGCTTCCCGGGACAGGGTTACAATGAGCAGTTCTTC CASSFPGQGYNEQFF
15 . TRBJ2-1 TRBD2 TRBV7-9 TGTGCCAGCAGCTTAAGCGGGAGTCGGGGAGATGAGCAGTTCTTC CASSLSGSRGDEQFF
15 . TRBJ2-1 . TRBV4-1 TGCGCCAGCAGCCAAGGACTGAGCTCCTACAATGAGCAGTTCTTC CASSQGLSSYNEQFF
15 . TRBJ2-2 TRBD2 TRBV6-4 TGTGCCAGCAGCTTAGCGGGGGATACGACCGGGGAGCTGTTTTTT CASSLAGDTTGELFF
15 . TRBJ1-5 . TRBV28 TGTGCCAGCACTCTAAGAGAGGCACCCAATCAGCCCCAGCATTTT CASTLREAPNQPQHF
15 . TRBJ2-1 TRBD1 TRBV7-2 TGTGCCAGCAAGCCCTCCCGGACAGGGGTTAGTGAGCAGTTCTTC CASKPSRTGVSEQFF
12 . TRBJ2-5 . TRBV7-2 TGTGCCAGCAGCTTAGTGTCTGAGACCCAGTACTTC CASSLVSETQYF
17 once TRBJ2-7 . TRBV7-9 TGTGCCAGCAGCTTAGCGGAGGGGTTAGGGGGCTTCAACGAGCAGTACTTC CASSLAEGLGGFNEQYF
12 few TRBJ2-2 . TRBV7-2 TGTGCCAGCAGCTCCTCCCCCCGGGAGCTGTTTTTT CASSSSPRELFF